The 10 T cell receptor beta chains below all came from one sample that was sequenced in a study of CD4 T cells in relation to SARS-CoV-2 and coronaviruses. Profiled with immunoSEQ multiplex PCR; TCRdb holds only in-frame clones, not every one. The top ten clones hold approximately 12% of a sample with tens of thousands of clones, about 75% of them seen once. No cognate antigen is known for these TCRs. The unexposed donors gave CD4+ T cells in about 2010-2019, prior to COVID-19. CD4+ T cells were isolated from the cells after nine to eleven days of culture. Sequenced material: CD4+ T cells from PBMCs, cultured in vitro. These TCRs come from a human donor in good health.

The chain employs TRBV6-2 or TRBV6-3 and TRBJ2-3; 7 bases align to TRBD1. The J segment lost 1 base and the V segment lost 5 bases, leaving 0 bases of the junction unmatched. CDR1 MNHEY and CDR2 SVGEGT come from the germline V gene. The CDR3 runs 13 residues. The CDR3 DNA reads TGTGCCAGCAGTGGACAGGGCACAGATACGCAGTATTTT. Encoded protein: CASSGQGTDTQYF.

The gene calls are TRBV18 and TRBJ1-2; D unclear. Germline V gives CDR1 KGHSH, CDR2 LQKENI. The V end lost 0 bases, the J end lost 5 bases, and 13 bases lay between the germline ends. The CDR3 length is 15 residues. The DNA for the CDR3 is TGTGCCAGCTCACCACCGGGGAACGAGGAGTATGGCTACACCTTC. Encoded protein: CASSPPGNEEYGYTF.

The chain combines TRBV7-6 with TRBJ2-1; 7 bases agree with TRBD2. Per germline, CDR1 SGHVS and CDR2 FNYEAQ. The CDR3 loop spans 13 amino acids. The V and J ends lost 6 bases and 12 bases, in that order; junction bases with no gene match: 11. In DNA form, the CDR3 reads TGTGCCAGCAGGGAGGTGGCGGGAGTTGTGCAGTTCTTC. Translated, it gives CASREVAGVVQFF.

This clone was detected only a few times. CDR3 sequence reads: CASSHSGLAGSYEQYF. In DNA form, the CDR3 reads TGTGCCAGCAGCCACTCTGGACTAGCGGGTTCCTACGAGCAGTACTTC. This chain uses TRBV3-1 (or the pseudogene TRBV3-2) with TRBJ2-7; 11 nucleotides line up with TRBD2. The V and J ends lost 3 bases and 1 base, in that order; junction bases with no gene match: 5. Germline lookup yields CDR1 LGHDT and CDR2 YNNKEL (reference sequence). CDR3 length: 16 residues.

The V gene is TRBV6-5, the J gene TRBJ1-2; D call uncertain. CDR3 size: 13 residues. Germline-derived CDR1 and CDR2 are MNHEY and SVGAGI. Trimming pared 6 bases from V and 3 bases from J, leaving 11 bases between. For the CDR3, the DNA is TGTGCCAGCAGCCTAGACACGGACTATGGCTACACCTTC. This encodes CASSLDTDYGYTF.

A single count supports this clone. This sequence joins TRBV18 and TRBJ2-5, with D perhaps matching TRBD1 (6 bases). Per the germline V gene, CDR1 is KGHSH and CDR2 is LQKENI. The CDR3 loop spans 17 amino acids. The germline V and J ends were trimmed by 3 bases and 1 base, with 18 bases remaining between them. For the CDR3, the DNA is TGTGCCAGCTCACCCCCTGTCCCAGGGGCCCCCCAAGAGACCCAGTACTTC. Translating it yields CASSPPVPGAPQETQYF.

A few counts support this clone. The rearrangement links TRBV4-1 to TRBJ2-7, with TRBD1 identical over 8 bases. The CDR3 contains 12 residues. Germline V gives CDR1 MGHRA, CDR2 YSYEKL. V trimming: 4 bases; J trimming: 8 bases; junction bases outside the gene matches: 4. DNA for the CDR3: TGCGCCAGCAGCCCGGACAGGGTCAAGCAGTACTTC. Translated: CASSPDRVKQYF.

The CDR3 region has the DNA TGTGCCAGCAGCTTCGGGGCTAGCTCCTACGAGCAGTACTTC. Translating it yields CASSFGASSYEQYF. The chain links TRBV5-6 to TRBJ2-7; D tentatively reads TRBD1 or TRBD2 (5 bases each). The germline V gene encodes CDR1 SGHDT and CDR2 YYEEEE. Trimming removed 2 bases at V and 0 bases at J, with 9 bases between. The CDR3 has 14 amino acids.

This clone was picked up one time. This chain uses TRBV2 with TRBJ2-7; 8 nucleotides agree with TRBD2. Germline CDR1 SNHLY, CDR2 FYNNEI. V was clipped by 6 bases and J by 1 base; unmatched bases: 14. This CDR3 has 17 amino acids. The DNA of the CDR3 is TGTGCCAGCAGGGTGGGGGACACGGGAGGGGAGTCCTACGAGCAGTACTTC. Its translation: CASRVGDTGGESYEQYF.

V and J are TRBV11-2 and TRBJ2-7; D is undetermined. Trimming took off 1 base at V and 3 bases at J, with 10 bases between the two ends. This CDR3 has 14 amino acids. Germline V CDR1 and CDR2: SGHAT, FQNNGV. This CDR3 reads CASSLAGKVYEQYF. CDR3 in DNA: TGTGCCAGCAGCTTAGCGGGTAAGGTCTACGAGCAGTACTTC.